A selection of T cell receptor beta chains follows, all from one sample in a study of T cell responses to AZD1222 COVID-19 vaccine. Repertoires were generated with immunoSEQ multiplex PCR, while TCRdb's copy carries only in-frame clones and drops some. The table lists 90,000 to 150,000 clones, about 86% of them singletons. The sample consisted of peripheral blood, taken 28 days after the second AZD1222 dose. Receptors were obtained from an adult who received the AZD1222 COVID-19 vaccine. Each CDR3 is given with its conserved first and last residue. A D gene is named only where the DNA matches it firmly. For some rows the clone size is stated as once, few or many, or as a class when expanded; others skip it.

clone_size d_call j_call v_call cdr3_aa cdr3_nt
NA NA TRBJ1-2 TRBV19 CASSMILGQGNYGYTF TGTGCCAGTAGTATGATTTTGGGGCAAGGGAACTATGGCTACACCTTC
NA NA TRBJ1-3 TRBV19 CASNNPRGTSGNTIYF TGTGCCAGTAACAACCCTCGGGGCACCTCGGGAAACACCATATATTTT
NA NA TRBJ2-3 TRBV6-1 CASSGVSGWGTDTQYF TGTGCCAGCAGTGGGGTGAGCGGCTGGGGCACAGATACGCAGTATTTT
NA TRBD1 TRBJ2-3 TRBV19 CASSTGTGEDTQYF TGTGCCAGTAGTACCGGGACAGGGGAGGATACGCAGTATTTT
NA NA TRBJ1-1 TRBV7-2 CASSLRANTEAFF TGTGCCAGCAGCTTAAGGGCGAACACTGAAGCTTTCTTT
once TRBD1 TRBJ1-2 TRBV3-1/TRBV3-2 CASSFRQGANYGYTF TGTGCCAGCAGCTTTCGACAGGGGGCTAACTATGGCTACACCTTC
NA NA TRBJ1-2 TRBV25-1 CASSGRDFFSGYTF TGTGCCAGCAGTGGGCGGGACTTCTTTTCTGGCTACACCTTC
NA NA TRBJ2-7 TRBV20-1 CSASRSSYEQYF TGCAGTGCTAGTCGTAGCTCCTACGAGCAGTACTTC
NA TRBD1 TRBJ1-1 TRBV9 CASSARQGRTEAFF TGTGCCAGCAGCGCCCGACAGGGTCGAACTGAAGCTTTCTTT
NA TRBD2 TRBJ2-7 TRBV18 CASSRMRGRVQYF TGTGCCAGCTCACGGATGAGAGGGAGGGTGCAGTACTTC
NA NA TRBJ2-4 TRBV28 CAISSAAVAKNIQYF TGTGCCATCTCTTCAGCAGCAGTAGCCAAAAACATTCAGTACTTC
once NA TRBJ1-4 TRBV21-1 CASSTRRGPNEKLFF TGTGCCAGCAGCACCCGGAGGGGCCCTAATGAAAAACTGTTTTTT
NA TRBD1 TRBJ2-2 TRBV5-1 CASSFGQGNTGELFF TGCGCCAGCAGCTTTGGACAGGGGAACACCGGGGAGCTGTTTTTT
NA NA TRBJ1-1 TRBV20-1 CSASPVNTEAFF TGCAGTGCTAGTCCGGTGAACACTGAAGCTTTCTTT
few NA TRBJ1-6 TRBV7-9 CASSPSTLGNSPLHF TGTGCCAGCAGCCCGTCGACACTGGGTAATTCACCCCTCCACTTT
few NA TRBJ2-3 TRBV15 CATSNRLAEPTDTQYF TGTGCCACCAGCAACCGTCTAGCAGAACCCACAGATACGCAGTATTTT
NA TRBD2 TRBJ2-2 TRBV19 CASSEGLAGETGELFF TGTGCCAGTAGTGAGGGACTAGCGGGGGAAACCGGGGAGCTGTTTTTT
once NA TRBJ1-4 TRBV19 CASSPGSRIGEKLFF TGTGCCAGTAGTCCTGGGTCCAGAATCGGTGAAAAACTGTTTTTT
NA TRBD2 TRBJ2-7 TRBV10-3 CAISGALAGASYEQYF TGTGCCATCAGTGGTGCCCTAGCGGGGGCCTCCTACGAGCAGTACTTC
NA TRBD1 TRBJ1-1 TRBV9 CASSGYITGTGGLGTEAFF TGTGCCAGCAGCGGATACATTACCGGGACAGGGGGTTTGGGCACTGAAGCTTTCTTT
NA NA TRBJ2-4 TRBV4-3 CASSPLSSDEIQYF TGCGCCAGCAGCCCGTTATCCTCAGACGAGATTCAGTACTTC
NA TRBD2 TRBJ2-3 TRBV5-1 CASSTGLAGGFGDTQYF TGCGCCAGCAGCACGGGACTAGCGGGGGGGTTTGGAGATACGCAGTATTTT
NA TRBD2 TRBJ2-7 TRBV9 CASSVGLGTSDTHEQYF TGTGCCAGCAGCGTAGGCCTCGGGACTAGCGACACCCACGAGCAGTACTTC
few TRBD2 TRBJ2-3 TRBV5-6 CASSTLLAGITDTQYF TGTGCCAGCAGCACTCTTCTAGCGGGGATCACAGATACGCAGTATTTT
NA NA TRBJ2-1 TRBV19 CASAGATYNEQFF TGTGCCAGTGCGGGGGCCACGTACAATGAGCAGTTCTTC
NA NA TRBJ2-7 TRBV7-2 CASSLASGIEQYF TGTGCCAGCAGCTTAGCTTCGGGGATCGAGCAGTACTTC
NA NA TRBJ1-6 TRBV7-8 CASSLVRVGLSPLHF TGTGCCAGCAGCTTAGTCCGGGTGGGGCTTTCACCCCTCCACTTT
NA NA TRBJ2-7 TRBV6-5 CASSRTTGSSYEQYF TGTGCCAGCAGTCGGACGACAGGAAGCTCCTACGAGCAGTACTTC
NA NA TRBJ2-2 TRBV5-1 CASSLTHPTGELFF TGCGCCAGCAGCTTAACACATCCCACCGGGGAGCTGTTTTTT
few NA TRBJ2-6 TRBV7-9 CASSRLRQNSGANVLTF TGTGCCAGCAGCCGCCTTCGACAGAACTCTGGGGCCAACGTCCTGACTTTC
NA NA TRBJ2-7 TRBV11-2 CASSSTSDRRAYEQYF TGTGCCAGCAGCTCAACCTCGGACCGACGAGCCTACGAGCAGTACTTC
NA NA TRBJ1-2 TRBV12-3/TRBV12-4 CASSVRETYTF TGTGCCAGCAGTGTCCGGGAGACCTACACCTTC
NA TRBD1 TRBJ1-1 TRBV18 CASSPTGQTEAFF TGTGCCAGCTCACCAACGGGACAGACTGAAGCTTTCTTT
NA TRBD1 TRBJ2-7 TRBV5-6 CASSSGTGIIYEQYF TGTGCCAGCAGCTCTGGGACAGGGATAATCTACGAGCAGTACTTC
NA TRBD1 TRBJ2-1 TRBV7-2 CASSLVGQISNEQFF TGTGCCAGCAGCTTAGTGGGACAGATCAGTAATGAGCAGTTCTTC